This is a list of T cell receptor beta chains from one sample in a study of blood T cell repertoires in COVID-19. Assay used: immunoSEQ multiplex PCR; TCRdb lists only in-frame clones, some missing. The data contain approximately 74,000 clones, approximately 90% of them singletons. The source material was peripheral blood. These receptors came from a woman aged 60-75 years with active COVID-19. Both conserved end residues are part of each CDR3. Each record gives: clone size, V gene, J gene, D gene, CDR3 DNA, CDR3 protein. A D gene is named only where the DNA matches it firmly. Size values are once, few and many counts, or a class for expanded clones, and some rows have none.

once	TRBV7-9	TRBJ2-7	NA	TGTGCCACCCTGTCTGGCGGGATCTCCTACGAGCAGTACTTC	CATLSGGISYEQYF
NA	TRBV12-3/TRBV12-4	TRBJ2-2	NA	TGTGCCAGCCGTTACAGGGATACCGGGGAGCTGTTTTTT	CASRYRDTGELFF
NA	TRBV18	TRBJ2-7	TRBD2	TGTGCCAGCTCACCCACACTAGCGGGAGACGGGATCGAGCAGTACTTC	CASSPTLAGDGIEQYF
NA	TRBV2	TRBJ1-6	TRBD1	TGTGCCAGCAGTGACCTTAACCTATCCAGGGGGCAAGGAAATTCACCCCTCCACTTT	CASSDLNLSRGQGNSPLHF
NA	TRBV19	TRBJ2-3	NA	TGTGCCAGTAGTTTGTCAGGGGCGGACACAGATACGCAGTATTTT	CASSLSGADTDTQYF
NA	TRBV7-9	TRBJ2-5	NA	TGTGCCAGCAGCTGGGGGGGGCAGGCACTACCCCAGTACTTC	CASSWGGQALPQYF
NA	TRBV3-1/TRBV3-2	TRBJ1-2	TRBD1	TGTGCCAGCAGCGAAAACTACAGGGGGGAATATGGCTACACCTTC	CASSENYRGEYGYTF
NA	TRBV28	TRBJ2-5	TRBD2	TGTGCCAGCAGTTCCCTAGCGGGTGAGGGGGAGACCCAGTACTTC	CASSSLAGEGETQYF
NA	TRBV28	TRBJ2-7	TRBD2	TGTGCCAGCAGTACGACTAGCGGAAAGACCTACGAGCAGTACTTC	CASSTTSGKTYEQYF
few	TRBV5-1	TRBJ2-2	TRBD2	TGCGCCAGCAGTTTAGCCGGGACTAGTTTGAACACCGGGGAGCTGTTTTTT	CASSLAGTSLNTGELFF
once	TRBV21-1	TRBJ2-7	NA	TGTGCCAGCAGTTGGACAGGGACCAGCGAGCAGTACTTC	CASSWTGTSEQYF
NA	TRBV5-1	TRBJ2-7	NA	TGCGCCAGCAGCTTGGGACAGACCTACACCACCTACGAGCAGTACTTC	CASSLGQTYTTYEQYF
NA	TRBV27	TRBJ1-3	NA	TGTGCCAGCAGTCCACTCGCTCGAAACACCATATATTTT	CASSPLARNTIYF
NA	TRBV6-6	TRBJ1-1	NA	TGTGCCAGCAGCCCTATACAGGGCATGAACACTGAAGCTTTCTTT	CASSPIQGMNTEAFF
NA	TRBV5-1	TRBJ2-7	TRBD2	TGCGCCAGCAAGCCCTCCCCGGGACTAGCGTCCTACGAGCAGTACTTC	CASKPSPGLASYEQYF
NA	TRBV28	TRBJ2-1	NA	TGTGCCAGCACTAGCTCCTACAATGAGCAGTTCTTC	CASTSSYNEQFF
NA	TRBV2	TRBJ2-3	TRBD2	TGTGCCAGCACCATGCTCCTAGCGGGAGGACACACAGATACGCAGTATTTT	CASTMLLAGGHTDTQYF
NA	TRBV7-9	TRBJ2-5	TRBD1	TGTGCCAGCAGCTTTTACCGACAGGGCCAAGAGACCCAGTACTTC	CASSFYRQGQETQYF
NA	TRBV13	TRBJ1-3	NA	TGTGCCAGCAGCTTGAGGGTAACACCCTCTGGAAACACCATATATTTT	CASSLRVTPSGNTIYF
NA	TRBV7-2	TRBJ2-7	TRBD1	TGTGCCAGCAGCGACAGGGCGAGTTACGAGCAGTACTTC	CASSDRASYEQYF
NA	TRBV27	TRBJ2-5	TRBD2	TGTGCCAGCAGTGCGGGACTATTAGAGACCCAGTACTTC	CASSAGLLETQYF
NA	TRBV5-1	TRBJ2-5	TRBD1	TGCGCCAGCAGCTTCGCGACAGGGCTACAAGAGACCCAGTACTTC	CASSFATGLQETQYF
NA	TRBV12-3/TRBV12-4	TRBJ1-5	NA	TGTGCCAGCAGTCCCGACGGGGGTCAGCCCCAGCATTTT	CASSPDGGQPQHF
NA	TRBV7-8	TRBJ2-1	NA	TGTGCCAGCAGCTTAGTTGGAGAACCAACTGCCTACAATGAGCAGTTCTTC	CASSLVGEPTAYNEQFF
NA	TRBV10-1	TRBJ2-3	TRBD1	TGCGCCAGCAGCCCCCTGACAGGGGGGTCCACAGATACGCAGTATTTT	CASSPLTGGSTDTQYF
NA	TRBV11-2	TRBJ2-7	TRBD2	TGTGCCAGCAGCCTAGGACTAGCGGGAGTGATGTACGAGCAGTACTTC	CASSLGLAGVMYEQYF
NA	TRBV27	TRBJ2-2	NA	TGTGCCAGCAACTACGGGGTGAACACCGGGGAGCTGTTTTTT	CASNYGVNTGELFF
NA	TRBV10-3	TRBJ2-3	NA	TGTGCCATCAGTGAGCCTTCGTATAGCACAGATACGCAGTATTTT	CAISEPSYSTDTQYF
NA	TRBV6-5	TRBJ2-2	NA	TGTGCCAGCAGTTCTCGGACAAACGCGAACACCGGGGAGCTGTTTTTT	CASSSRTNANTGELFF
NA	TRBV19	TRBJ2-5	TRBD2	TGTGCCAGTAGTATAGGGGGACTAGCGGGAGGGCAGCACAGAGAGACCCAGTACTTC	CASSIGGLAGGQHRETQYF
NA	TRBV6-5	TRBJ2-7	TRBD1	TGTGCCACAACCGGGACAGATACCTACGAGCAGTACTTC	CATTGTDTYEQYF
NA	TRBV5-1	TRBJ2-2	TRBD2	TGCGCCAGCAAGTGGACTAGCGGGTCCCGCGGCGGGGAGCTGTTTTTT	CASKWTSGSRGGELFF
NA	TRBV5-1	TRBJ1-2	TRBD1	TGCGCCAGCAGCGCAAGACAGGGGTTCTACTATGGCTACACCTTC	CASSARQGFYYGYTF
NA	TRBV3-1/TRBV3-2	TRBJ2-7	TRBD2	TGTGCCAGCAGCCAAGAGGTGGGAGGGCACTACTTC	CASSQEVGGHYF
NA	TRBV4-1	TRBJ2-5	TRBD2	TGCGCCAGCAGCCAAGATTGGCGCGGGAGGGCCGGGGAAGAGACCCAGTACTTC	CASSQDWRGRAGEETQYF
once	TRBV28	TRBJ2-3	TRBD2	TGTGCCAGCGGGATAGCGGGGGTTTTAGATACGCAGTATTTT	CASGIAGVLDTQYF
NA	TRBV10-2	TRBJ2-2	NA	TGCGCCAGCAGGCCCAGGGGCGGTTACGGGGAGCTGTTTTTT	CASRPRGGYGELFF
NA	TRBV14	TRBJ1-3	NA	TGTGCCAGCAGCCAAGAAGGAGGGATGAGAAACACCATATATTTT	CASSQEGGMRNTIYF
NA	TRBV6-5	TRBJ1-1	NA	TGTGCCAGCAGTCCCATTGAGGAGGCTGAAGCTTTCTTT	CASSPIEEAEAFF
NA	TRBV5-1	TRBJ2-1	NA	TGCGCCAGCAGCCCCACCCTACACAATGAGCAGTTCTTC	CASSPTLHNEQFF
NA	TRBV5-4	TRBJ2-2	NA	TGTGCCAGCAGACGGATTAGCGGGAACACCGGGGAGCTGTTTTTT	CASRRISGNTGELFF
few	TRBV29-1	TRBJ1-1	NA	TGCAGCGTTGAAGTTCCAATTGAAGCTTTCTTT	CSVEVPIEAFF
NA	TRBV27	TRBJ2-1	TRBD2	TGTGCCAGCAGTTCCCAACTAGCGGGAGCTCACAATGAGCAGTTCTTC	CASSSQLAGAHNEQFF
NA	TRBV2	TRBJ2-5	NA	TGTGCCAGCAGTGAAGAGCAACGGGTTTCGGAGACCCAGTACTTC	CASSEEQRVSETQYF
NA	TRBV4-1	TRBJ2-1	TRBD1	TGCGCCAGCAGCCAAAACCGGGACAGCAACAATGAGCAGTTCTTC	CASSQNRDSNNEQFF
NA	TRBV25-1	TRBJ1-1	TRBD1	TGTGCCAGCAGCTCCCGCGGACAGGCCCGGCCCCCAGCTTTCTTT	CASSSRGQARPPAFF
NA	TRBV7-2	TRBJ1-1	NA	TGTGCCAGCAGCTTAGCCAACAGAAACACTGAAGCTTTCTTT	CASSLANRNTEAFF
NA	TRBV6-5	TRBJ1-1	NA	TGTGCCAGCAACTGGGTAGGAGATATGAACACTGAAGCTTTCTTT	CASNWVGDMNTEAFF
NA	TRBV24-1	TRBJ2-7	TRBD1	TGTGCCACCAGAGGGACAGCCTCCTACGAGCAGTACTTC	CATRGTASYEQYF
once	TRBV19	TRBJ1-4	TRBD1	TGTGCCAGTAGTACACCCGGGACAGAGCGAGAAAAACTGTTTTTT	CASSTPGTEREKLFF
once	TRBV9	TRBJ2-6	TRBD1	TGTGCCAGCAGCGTAGCCGCAGGGGGACACTCTGGGGCCAACGTCCTGACTTTC	CASSVAAGGHSGANVLTF
NA	TRBV5-1	TRBJ2-6	TRBD1	TGCGCCAGCAGCCTCTCGGGACAGGGGGAGTTTAGGGCCAACGTCCTGACTTTC	CASSLSGQGEFRANVLTF
NA	TRBV2	TRBJ2-6	NA	TGTGCCAGCACCGGGGACTCTGGGGCCAACGTCCTGACTTTC	CASTGDSGANVLTF
NA	TRBV6-1	TRBJ2-2	NA	TGTGCCAGCAGTGAAATAGACTTTGTCCCCGGGGAGCTGTTTTTT	CASSEIDFVPGELFF
NA	TRBV4-2	TRBJ2-6	NA	TGTGCCAGCAGCCAAGATACTGGGGCCAACGTCCTGACTTTC	CASSQDTGANVLTF
NA	TRBV5-6	TRBJ2-2	TRBD1	TGTGCCAGCAGCTTAGGGACAGGGGCTCTGAACACCGGGGAGCTGTTTTTT	CASSLGTGALNTGELFF
NA	TRBV24-1	TRBJ2-5	TRBD1	TGTGCCACCAGTGACCCTGGCGTGGTGGCAGGGGGTGGTGAGACCCAGTACTTC	CATSDPGVVAGGGETQYF